The rows below give T cell receptor beta chains drawn from one sample of a study of blood T cells in healthy people across ages. TCRdb ran MiXCR on the 5' RACE reads and lists one entry per CDR3 protein. The sample lists about 290,000 distinct CDR3 sequences, roughly a quarter occurring once. The material sequenced was blood. These receptors were taken from a woman in her 70s in good health. The CDR3 runs from the conserved cysteine through the conserved F or W. A D gene is named only where the DNA matches it firmly. Expanded clones get a size class; other rows say once, few or many, or leave the size out.

D,size,V,J,CDR3,DNA
NA,few,TRBV7-9,TRBJ2-7,CASGHYEQYF,TGTGCCAGCGGACACTACGAGCAGTACTTC
TRBD1,NA,TRBV5-1,TRBJ1-4,CASSLEGTGGEKLFF,TGCGCCAGCAGCTTGGAAGGGACAGGGGGTGAAAAACTGTTTTTT
TRBD2,NA,TRBV7-2,TRBJ2-3,CASSPIAGGGSDTQYF,TGTGCCAGCAGCCCCATAGCGGGAGGGGGGTCAGATACGCAGTATTTT
TRBD1,NA,TRBV12-3/TRBV12-4,TRBJ2-5,CASSLEGSRGPETQYF,TGTGCCAGCAGTTTAGAGGGCTCTAGGGGGCCAGAGACCCAGTACTTC
NA,NA,TRBV20-1,TRBJ2-7,CSARDRRTNYEQYF,TGCAGTGCTAGAGATCGAAGGACAAACTACGAGCAGTACTTC
NA,few,TRBV15,TRBJ2-2,CATSRDGGRDTGELFF,TGTGCCACCAGCAGAGATGGGGGCAGGGATACCGGGGAGCTGTTTTTT
NA,NA,TRBV12-3/TRBV12-4,TRBJ1-2,CASVRGGQGYTF,TGTGCCAGCGTGAGGGGGGGTCAAGGCTACACCTTC
TRBD1,NA,TRBV20-1,TRBJ1-2,CSARDLGQGRGYTF,TGCAGTGCTAGAGATTTAGGACAGGGCCGAGGCTACACCTTC
TRBD2,few,TRBV28,TRBJ2-7,CASSIGLASYEQYF,TGTGCCAGCAGTATCGGACTAGCTTCCTACGAGCAGTACTTC
TRBD2,NA,TRBV20-1,TRBJ2-5,CSASRTGLAGETQYF,TGCAGTGCTTCCAGGACTGGTCTAGCGGGAGAGACCCAGTACTTC
NA,few,TRBV7-2,TRBJ2-5,CASSLGSRKTQYF,TGTGCCAGCAGCCTTGGGTCCAGGAAGACCCAGTACTTC
NA,few,TRBV28,TRBJ2-1,CASSLGYNEQCF,TGTGCCAGCAGTTTAGGCTACAATGAGCAGTGCTTC
NA,NA,TRBV5-1,TRBJ2-7,CASSFEPQANYEQYF,TGCGCCAGCAGCTTCGAACCTCAAGCCAACTACGAGCAGTACTTC
NA,NA,TRBV13,TRBJ2-3,CASRRENADTQYF,TGTGCCAGCAGACGGGAAAATGCAGATACGCAGTATTTT
NA,NA,TRBV7-6,TRBJ2-7,CASSLARGSPTYEQYF,TGTGCCAGCAGCTTAGCGCGGGGCAGCCCCACCTACGAGCAGTACTTC
NA,few,TRBV6-1,TRBJ1-2,CASSPYQADYGYTF,TGTGCCAGCAGTCCCTACCAGGCAGACTATGGCTACACCTTC
TRBD2,NA,TRBV6-5,TRBJ2-3,CASSYGLATDTQYF,TGTGCCAGCAGTTACGGACTAGCAACAGATACGCAGTATTTT
TRBD2,NA,TRBV5-8,TRBJ2-7,CASSPGLAGAFEQYF,TGTGCCAGCAGCCCTGGACTAGCGGGAGCTTTCGAGCAGTACTTC
NA,once,TRBV4-1,TRBJ1-1,CASSQARGEGRTEAFF,TGCGCCAGCAGCCAAGCCCGCGGCGAGGGCCGAACTGAAGCTTTCTTT
NA,few,TRBV29-1,TRBJ1-1,CSVEDRQRGMNTEAFF,TGCAGCGTTGAAGATAGGCAGCGGGGAATGAACACTGAAGCTTTCTTT
NA,NA,TRBV28,TRBJ2-1,CASMADQYNEQFF,TGTGCCAGCATGGCAGACCAATACAATGAGCAGTTCTTC
TRBD1,few,TRBV20-1,TRBJ1-5,CSAWQGAQPQHF,TGCAGTGCTTGGCAGGGGGCTCAGCCCCAGCATTTT
NA,NA,TRBV11-3,TRBJ2-5,CASSPGGTVIGETQYF,TGTGCCAGCAGCCCAGGGGGGACAGTTATCGGAGAGACCCAGTACTTC
TRBD2,few,TRBV7-9,TRBJ2-7,CASSLAASGSPSTPPQYF,TGTGCCAGCAGCTTAGCCGCTAGCGGGAGTCCCAGTACACCTCCCCAGTACTTC
TRBD1,many,TRBV9,TRBJ2-7,CASSQAQGAYEQYF,TGTGCCAGCAGCCAGGCCCAGGGGGCCTACGAGCAGTACTTC
NA,many,TRBV7-9,TRBJ1-1,CASSLGGRTEAFF,TGTGCCAGCAGCTTAGGCGGGAGAACTGAAGCTTTCTTT
TRBD1,NA,TRBV14,TRBJ2-4,CASSQTSGGQGRPTAKNIQYF,TGTGCCAGCAGCCAGACGTCCGGGGGACAGGGGCGACCTACAGCCAAAAACATTCAGTACTTC
NA,NA,TRBV20-1,TRBJ2-5,CSARESLAREETQYF,TGCAGTGCTAGAGAGTCCCTAGCCCGGGAAGAGACCCAGTACTTC
TRBD1,many,TRBV4-1,TRBJ1-2,CASSLTGHGYTF,TGCGCCAGCAGCCTGACAGGGCATGGCTACACCTTC
NA,NA,TRBV20-1,TRBJ1-2,CSANRDTYGYTF,TGCAGTGCTAACCGGGACACCTATGGCTACACCTTC
NA,NA,TRBV7-2,TRBJ2-5,CASSLEGRTQYF,TGTGCCAGCAGCTTAGAAGGTCGGACCCAGTACTTC
NA,NA,TRBV6-1,TRBJ2-4,CASSARVPKNIQYF,TGTGCCAGCAGCGCACGTGTGCCCAAAAACATTCAGTACTTC
NA,NA,TRBV29-1,TRBJ2-5,CSVEVGTGFQETQYF,TGCAGCGTTGAAGTCGGTACAGGGTTCCAAGAGACCCAGTACTTC
TRBD1,NA,TRBV5-1,TRBJ1-1,CASGVQGARTEVFF,TGCGCCAGCGGTGTACAGGGGGCAAGGACTGAAGTTTTCTTT
TRBD1,few,TRBV10-3,TRBJ1-6,CAIRQGESRTLHF,TGTGCCATCAGACAGGGGGAAAGTAGAACCCTCCACTTT
NA,NA,TRBV20-1,TRBJ2-7,CSASRGTLDDEQYF,TGCAGTGCTAGCCGGGGGACTCTAGACGACGAGCAGTACTTC
TRBD1,few,TRBV27,TRBJ1-5,CASSSTGDQPQHF,TGTGCCAGCAGTTCGACAGGGGACCAGCCCCAGCATTTT
TRBD1,many,TRBV13,TRBJ1-2,CASSFLTGGYGYTF,TGTGCCAGCAGCTTCCTAACAGGGGGGTATGGCTACACCTTC
NA,NA,TRBV6-6,TRBJ2-1,CASSLPGGGPKDEQFF,TGTGCCAGCAGTCTCCCCGGAGGGGGGCCAAAGGATGAGCAGTTCTTC
NA,NA,TRBV9,TRBJ1-6,CASSPSGPTGSPLHF,TGTGCCAGCAGCCCAAGCGGGCCTACCGGTTCACCCCTCCACTTT
NA,many,TRBV11-2,TRBJ2-3,CASSRNTDTQYF,TGTGCCAGCAGCCGTAACACAGATACGCAGTATTTT
TRBD1,few,TRBV7-9,TRBJ2-7,CASSRQGSETPYEQYF,TGTGCCAGCAGCAGACAGGGGAGCGAGACCCCCTACGAGCAGTACTTC
NA,NA,TRBV6-1,TRBJ1-1,CASSGTLGLTAEAFF,TGTGCCAGCAGTGGGACTCTGGGGCTTACCGCTGAAGCTTTCTTT
NA,few,TRBV12-3/TRBV12-4,TRBJ1-3,CASRLTGGDDTIYF,TGTGCCAGCAGATTAACTGGCGGGGACGACACCATATATTTT
TRBD2,once,TRBV20-1,TRBJ2-4,CSARGTSGRAAKNIQYF,TGCAGTGCTAGAGGGACTAGCGGGAGGGCGGCCAAAAACATTCAGTACTTC
TRBD1,few,TRBV7-9,TRBJ2-3,CASIWTGKGDTQYF,TGTGCCAGCATTTGGACAGGGAAAGGAGATACGCAGTATTTT
NA,few,TRBV27,TRBJ2-1,CATKKTQFEQFF,TGTGCCACTAAAAAGACGCAGTTTGAGCAGTTCTTC